This T cell receptor beta chain was captured by sequencing in a study of blood T cell repertoires in COVID-19 (dated by TCRdb to the early 2020s). For the study in its entirety: Collaborator samples came from the United States, Italy and Spain and covered acute and convalescent phases of COVID-19. The prospective study material was composed of cDNA or gDNA derived from T cells, B-cell-depleted T cells, or PBMCs. Deeply sampled blood TCRbeta repertoires from subjects exposed to, actively infected with, or recovered from COVID-19 were included in the dataset. The repertoires were released in a freely available public database intended as a resource for research on the immune response to SARS-CoV-2. The samples were drawn from the first 160 participants of the ongoing ImmuneRACE study and from 950 to 1,500 subjects provided by 6 global collaborators. Nearly every sample came with metadata listing a de-identified subject ID, COVID-19 status, age in years and sex. Where available, HLA class I and class II types were taken from metadata supplied by the sample provider and were not determined by assay-based typing.

On the study overall, not on this receptor specifically: How much clinical and demographic metadata was included differed by source and by participant, and the metadata was provided uncurated.

Trimming accounts for 8 bases at V and 5 bases at J, while the number of junction bases matched to no gene is 6. Including the terminal cysteine and phenylalanine, the CDR3 comprises 14 residues. The retained sequence is limited to the CDR3, 42 bases, with the frame set at the first base. CDR1 and CDR2 are drawn from the germline V gene: MNHEY, SVGAGI. Of note for this clone: Its antigen is unknown. Base qualities are not at hand, and no much larger clone is one base apart.

TCRbeta CDR3 regions were amplified from genomic DNA using the immunoSEQ Assay, a bias-controlled multiplex PCR. The authors processed their data as follows. Within the assay, amplification of reference gene primers was used to estimate how many nucleated cells each sample contained. Sequence reads were collapsed and filtered to measure the absolute abundance of every unique TCRbeta CDR3 rearrangement. For each sample, productive Simpson clonality was calculated as the square root of Simpson's diversity index over productive rearrangements. Sourced from immuneACCESS, this table was stored by TCRdb with only in-frame sequences that have V and J called. A share of the clones is absent; for the studies checked, an unresolved V gene accounts for under half, and the remainder has no known explanation. The V and J calls and the clone size are those of that table, but D and trimming were determined from the DNA. This sample comprises approximately 170,000 clones, approximately 86% of them detected only once. Clones ranked in the top ten supply about 10% of the sample.

Whole blood was collected in K2EDTA tubes by collaborating institutions according to the institutions' own protocols. Collaborator samples were shipped for TCRbeta analysis as frozen whole blood, isolated PBMCs, or DNA extracted from either sample type. The specimen was peripheral blood. The receptor was isolated from a woman older than 75 with active or convalescent COVID-19. The sequence joins TRBV6-5 to TRBJ2-1, with 10 middle bases fitting TRBD2. The DNA is as follows: TGTGCCAGCGGATTGCTAGCGGGAGACAATGAGCAGTTCTTC. This is translated as CASGLLAGDNEQFF.